This T cell receptor (beta chain) appears in the sequencing data of a study of cytomegalovirus exposure and HLA in healthy donors. Study findings and constraints: Analyzed later, most CMV-associated TCR beta chains appeared HLA-restricted. Association of a missense DCLRE1C variant with TCR beta V- and J-gene trimming was reported in a later analysis.

As concerns this clone: Its antigen is unidentified.

In germline, CDR1 is LNHDA, CDR2 SQIVND (reference sequence). The CDR3 is 17 residues long. V trimming: 5 bases; J trimming: 2 bases; junction bases outside the gene matches: 11. A multiplex PCR was run with 60 Vbeta primers and 13 Jbeta primers. Measured with immunoSEQ multiplex PCR; TCRdb has only the in-frame clones, and not every one. Counted here are 150,000 or so clones, over 70% occurring once; the ten biggest clones make up under 2.5%. Sequencing was performed on PBMCs. The TCR was taken from a man aged 25-40 years in good health and CMV-seronegative. The chain carries TRBV19 and TRBJ2-7, with 11 bases fitting TRBD2. The CDR3 loop reads CASSPRTSGGQAYEQYF. The CDR3, as DNA: TGTGCCAGTAGTCCTCGAACTAGCGGGGGCCAAGCCTACGAGCAGTACTTC.